This T cell receptor beta chain was recorded in a study of CD8+ T cells in alopecia areata. In the study overall: Those patients who were treated received oral tofacitinib, which was given at 5 to 10 mg twice daily for moderate-to-severe alopecia areata. The study, taken as a whole, reports: Alopecia totalis/universalis scalp especially showed more expanded CD8+ clones than normal scalp. Among the top 100, expanded CD8+ clones, as well as scalp clonality, were significantly decreased by tofacitinib. Sequences from scalp samples also cover resident alphabeta T cells of normal skin.

Treatment here: oral pan-JAK inhibitor, 5-10 mg twice daily. cDNA reverse transcribed from extracted RNA served as the sequencing template. The method was immunoSEQ multiplex PCR; TCRdb's version includes in-frame clones alone and lacks a portion of them. The data contain 150,000 to 200,000 clones, around three fifths of them singletons. The ends were cut back, 4 bases at V and 0 bases at J, with 6 bases in the middle. Germline V gene sequence: CDR1 LNHDA, CDR2 SQIVND (reference sequence). CDR3 length equals 14 residues. On this clone: As yet, its antigen is unknown.

The source of this sequence is a human donor with alopecia areata. V and J are TRBV19 and TRBJ2-2; no definite D call. The source material was CD4+ T cells sorted from blood, sampled at week 24, from a patient treated with tofacitinib. CDR3 sequence: CASSKGPNTGELFF. CDR3 sequence (DNA): TGTGCCAGTAGTAAGGGCCCGAACACCGGGGAGCTGTTTTTT.